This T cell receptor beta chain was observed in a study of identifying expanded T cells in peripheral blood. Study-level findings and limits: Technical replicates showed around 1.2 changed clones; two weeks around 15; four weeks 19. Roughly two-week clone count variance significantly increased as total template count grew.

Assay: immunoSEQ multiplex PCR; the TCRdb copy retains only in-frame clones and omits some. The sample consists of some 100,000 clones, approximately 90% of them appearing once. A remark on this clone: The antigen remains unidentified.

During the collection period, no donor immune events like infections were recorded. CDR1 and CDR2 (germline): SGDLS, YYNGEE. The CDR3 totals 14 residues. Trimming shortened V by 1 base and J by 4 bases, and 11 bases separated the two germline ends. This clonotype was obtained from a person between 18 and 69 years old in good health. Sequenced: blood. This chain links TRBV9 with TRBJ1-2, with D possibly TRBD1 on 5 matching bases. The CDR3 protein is CASSVRGQGYGYTF. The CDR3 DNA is TGTGCCAGCAGCGTAAGAGGGCAGGGCTATGGCTACACCTTC.